This T cell receptor beta chain stems from a study of T cell responses to AZD1222 COVID-19 vaccine. Findings of the study overall: All repertoire sampling was performed exclusively after the peak T cell response. White British people made up most donors, females outnumbered males, and clonal diversity was possibly underestimated. Baseline seropositives among AZD1222 recipients totaled only 5 or 6.

The protocol was immunoSEQ multiplex PCR, while the TCRdb copy is restricted to in-frame clones and leaves out a portion. This sample has 150,000 or so clones, with about 93% found just once. About this clone itself: Antigen unknown.

This clonotype was obtained from an adult in good health. The input for sequencing was peripheral blood, taken on day 0 of MenACWY control vaccination.

CDR3 sequence: CASSPLEREGLETQYF. The CDR3 DNA reads as TGCGCCAGCAGCCCCCTGGAGCGGGAGGGCCTGGAGACCCAGTACTTC. V and J are TRBV4-1 and TRBJ2-5; 10 nucleotides align to TRBD2. Germline lookup yields CDR1 MGHRA and CDR2 YSYEKL. Trimming removed 4 bases from V and 5 bases from J; junction bases left unmatched: 10. This CDR3 contains 16 residues.